This TCR beta chain was recorded in a study of blood T cell repertoires in COVID-19. Overall study context: Samples came from the United States, Italy and Spain, spanning acute and convalescent COVID-19. PBMCs, B-cell-depleted T cells, or T cells were the source of the cDNA or gDNA that made up the material.

This CDR3 comprises 18 residues. Trimming stripped 0 bases from V and 3 bases from J, with 19 bases between. Germline V CDR1 and CDR2: SGHAT, FQNNGV. Using immunoSEQ multiplex PCR, the repertoire was profiled, and TCRdb retains in-frame clones only, with some absent. The sample carries some 170,000 clones, roughly 88% recorded once. Allocation to cohorts depended on clinical history reported by the participants. Two negative PCRs, clearance, or symptom resolution were required of recovered Cohort 3 donors. Sequenced material: PBMCs or T cells enriched from blood (not recorded which). The TCR comes from a man aged 50-59 years who had recovered from COVID-19. This chain connects TRBV11-2 to TRBJ2-3; D perhaps matches TRBD1 (5 bases). The CDR3 sequence: CASSLDSRAGWVTDTQYF. The CDR3 DNA follows: TGTGCCAGCAGCTTAGATTCGCGCGCAGGGTGGGTAACAGATACGCAGTATTTT.